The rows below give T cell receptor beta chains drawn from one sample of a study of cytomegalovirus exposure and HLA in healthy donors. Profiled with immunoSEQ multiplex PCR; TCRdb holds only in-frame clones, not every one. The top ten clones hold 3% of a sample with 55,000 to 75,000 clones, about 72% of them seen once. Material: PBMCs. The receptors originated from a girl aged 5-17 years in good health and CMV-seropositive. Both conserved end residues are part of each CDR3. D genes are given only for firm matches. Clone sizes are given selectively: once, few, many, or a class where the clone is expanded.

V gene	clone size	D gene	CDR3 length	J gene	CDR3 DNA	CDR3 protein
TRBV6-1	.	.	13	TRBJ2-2	TGTGCCAGCCCTGCAGGGTACACCGGGGAGCTGTTTTTT	CASPAGYTGELFF
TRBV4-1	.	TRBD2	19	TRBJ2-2	TGCGCCAGCAAACCAGCGGGGGGGTTCCCTCCGACGAACACCGGGGAGCTGTTTTTT	CASKPAGGFPPTNTGELFF
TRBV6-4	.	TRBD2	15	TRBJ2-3	TGTGCCAGCAGAAAAGGGACTACCCCCACAGATACGCAGTATTTT	CASRKGTTPTDTQYF
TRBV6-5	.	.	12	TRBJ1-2	TGTGCCAGCAGTACAGGGCTTCTTGGCTACACCTTC	CASSTGLLGYTF
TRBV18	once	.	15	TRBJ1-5	TGTGCCAGCTCACTACAGGGAGGGAGCAATCAGCCCCAGCATTTT	CASSLQGGSNQPQHF
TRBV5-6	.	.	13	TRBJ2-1	TGTGCCAGCAGCTCCAATCACGGGGTCCGGCAGTTCTTC	CASSSNHGVRQFF
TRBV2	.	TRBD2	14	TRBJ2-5	TGTGCCAGCAGCGGGACTAGCGGGGAAGAGACCCAGTACTTC	CASSGTSGEETQYF
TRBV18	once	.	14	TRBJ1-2	TGTGCCAGCTCACCGTCAGGGATCCCCTATGGCTACACCTTC	CASSPSGIPYGYTF
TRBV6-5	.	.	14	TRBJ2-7	TGTGCCAGCAGTCCATATCTCCTGAGGGACGAGCAGTACTTC	CASSPYLLRDEQYF
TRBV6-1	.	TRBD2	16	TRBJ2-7	TGTGCCAGCAGTGATGCGGGGGGACTAGCGGTGTACGAGCAGTACTTC	CASSDAGGLAVYEQYF
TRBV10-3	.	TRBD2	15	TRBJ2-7	TGTGCCATCAGTGGCGGAGGCGGGAGCTCCTACGAGCAGTACTTC	CAISGGGGSSYEQYF
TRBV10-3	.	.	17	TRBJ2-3	TGTGCCATCAGTGAGAGGTATGAGGGCTTAAACACAGATACGCAGTATTTT	CAISERYEGLNTDTQYF
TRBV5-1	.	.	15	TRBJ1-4	TGCGCCAGCAGCTTGGCGAGAGGTACTAATGAAAAACTGTTTTTT	CASSLARGTNEKLFF
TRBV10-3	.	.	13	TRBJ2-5	TGTGCCATCGGGCGGGACCCTGGGGAGACCCAGTACTTC	CAIGRDPGETQYF
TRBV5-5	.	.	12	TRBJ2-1	TGTGCCAGCAGCTTACGGAGTGGTGAGCAGTTCTTC	CASSLRSGEQFF
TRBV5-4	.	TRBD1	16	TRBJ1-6	TGTGCCAGCAGCTTGGGGCCGGGACAGCTATATTCACCCCTCCACTTT	CASSLGPGQLYSPLHF
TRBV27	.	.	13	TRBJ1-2	TGTGCCAGCAGTGAGAGTTGGGCCTATGGCTACACCTTC	CASSESWAYGYTF
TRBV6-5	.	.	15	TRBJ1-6	TGTGCCAGCAGCCCTGGTCGGGGGAATAATTCACCCCTCCACTTT	CASSPGRGNNSPLHF
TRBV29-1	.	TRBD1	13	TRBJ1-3	TGCAGCGTTGAGACAGGGAATGGAAACACCATATATTTT	CSVETGNGNTIYF
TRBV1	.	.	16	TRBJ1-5	TGCACCAGCAGCCAAGAAGGGGGGGAGCCCAAGCAGCCCCAGCATTTT	CTSSQEGGEPKQPQHF
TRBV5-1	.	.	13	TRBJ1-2	TGCGCCAGCAGCTTGCGGGATTCCCATGGCTACACCTTC	CASSLRDSHGYTF
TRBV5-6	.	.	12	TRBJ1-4	TGTGCCAGCGGATTTGCGGGTGAAAAACTGTTTTTT	CASGFAGEKLFF
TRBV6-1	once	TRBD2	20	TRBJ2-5	TGTGCCAGCAGTGCCTCTAGTATGTTAGGAGCGGGGGGCCCCCAGGAGACCCAGTACTTC	CASSASSMLGAGGPQETQYF
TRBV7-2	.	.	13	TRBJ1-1	TGTGCCAGCAGCTTAGCGCAGGGTAGGGGAGCTTTCTTT	CASSLAQGRGAFF
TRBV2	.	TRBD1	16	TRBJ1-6	TGTGCCAGCAGTAGGGACAGGGGAAAGGATAATTCACCCCTCCACTTT	CASSRDRGKDNSPLHF
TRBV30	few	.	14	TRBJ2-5	TGTGCCTGGACCGCCGACAGAGGTCGGTGGGCCCAGTACTTC	CAWTADRGRWAQYF
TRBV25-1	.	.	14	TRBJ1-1	TGTGCCAGCAGCTATCAGACAATGGGCGCTGAAGCTTTCTTT	CASSYQTMGAEAFF
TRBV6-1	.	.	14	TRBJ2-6	TGTGCCAGCCGAGAGGGTTCTGGGGCCAACGTCCTGACTTTC	CASREGSGANVLTF
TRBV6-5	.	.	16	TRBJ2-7	TGTGCCAGCAGTTACCTCGCCGCAGGGCGCAACTACGAGCAGTACTTC	CASSYLAAGRNYEQYF
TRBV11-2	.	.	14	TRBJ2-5	TGTGCCAGCAGCTTAGATCTGGCCCAAGAGACCCAGTACTTC	CASSLDLAQETQYF
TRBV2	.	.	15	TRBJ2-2	TGTGCCAGCAGGGTGGGCAGGGTGGGCACCGGGGAGCTGTTTTTT	CASRVGRVGTGELFF
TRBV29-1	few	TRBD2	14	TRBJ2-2	TGCAGCGCCCGCAGCGGGATGGAAACCGGGGAGCTGTTTTTT	CSARSGMETGELFF